This TCR beta chain was identified in a study of beta chain features in type 1 diabetes. Study-level results: Patients and controls would be equally affected if PCR favored shorter templates. Shorter TCRB CDR3s, moderately but significantly so, were found in Type 1 diabetes patients in all four CD4+ subsets. Relative to healthy donors, patients appeared to have naive, central memory and Treg TCRB repertoires that were more similar. A pattern of fewer insertions and more deletions at VDJ junctions was seen in type 1 diabetes patients.

Reverse transcription of all isolated RNA meant that expressed TCRB transcripts were sequenced. Some clones are missing from TCRdb's copy, which holds only in-frame ones; the method was immunoSEQ multiplex PCR. The profile shows approximately 250,000 clones, 24% of them singletons. V trimming: 4 bases; J trimming: 10 bases; junction bases outside the gene matches: 7. Germline V gene data show CDR1 as SGHNT and CDR2 as YYREEE (reference sequence). The length of the CDR3 is 15 residues. This clone was found a few times. As yet, its antigen is unknown. The receptor's source is a woman aged 25 to 45 with type 1 diabetes. This chain connects TRBV5-4 to TRBJ2-1; 14 bases line up with TRBD2. The source material was naive CD4+ T cells from blood. In DNA, the CDR3 is TGTGCCAGCAGCATCGGACTAGCGGGAGGCGGAGAGCAGTTCTTC. It specifies CASSIGLAGGGEQFF.